Listed here are 24 T cell receptor beta chains from one sample, sequenced in a study of response to subunit inactivated influenza vaccine. Via MiXCR, TCRdb re-called the RT-PCR reads, giving one row per CDR3 protein. This sample has hundreds of thousands of distinct CDR3 sequences, with approximately 10% found just once. These same records also appear under a second study, on T cells expressing NK-cell markers. That source adds: UMIs accompanied the 5'RACE template switching by which TCR beta cDNA was made.

The sample in question was PBMCs from blood, obtained on the day of vaccination. The source of these receptors is a man aged 45-60 years who received an inactivated influenza vaccine.

This chain uses TRBV28 with TRBJ2-1; no clear D gene. Germline CDR1 reads MDHEN; CDR2 reads SYDVKM. V was clipped by 7 bases and J by 3 bases, with 22 bases between them. This CDR3 is 17 amino acids long. CDR3 in amino acids: CASTAERRFGSYNEQFF. CDR3 coding DNA: TGTGCCAGCACCGCCGAACGGCGGTTCGGCAGCTACAATGAGCAGTTCTTC.

The V and J genes are TRBV28 and TRBJ2-1, with 9 bases aligning to TRBD2. Germline V gene lookup returns CDR1 MDHEN and CDR2 SYDVKM. V lost 6 bases to trimming and J lost 5 bases; unmatched junction nucleotides: 8. The CDR3 is 15 residues long. CDR3 protein: CASSPPAGGNNEQFF. In DNA, the CDR3 is TGTGCCAGCAGCCCCCCAGCGGGAGGTAACAATGAGCAGTTCTTC.

This sequence joins TRBV28 and TRBJ2-5; D is uncertain. Germline CDR1 and CDR2: MDHEN and SYDVKM. CDR3 length equals 14 residues. V was pared by 1 base and J by 5 bases, with 11 bases between. The CDR3 loop is CASSLSPNPETQYF. The CDR3 DNA follows: TGTGCCAGCAGTTTATCCCCTAACCCCGAGACCCAGTACTTC.

This clonotype was counted only a few times. The V gene is TRBV28, the J gene TRBJ2-3; 10 nucleotides align to TRBD2. This CDR3 is built from 17 residues. CDR1 and CDR2 (germline): MDHEN, SYDVKM. Losses at the gene ends were 4 bases for V and 5 bases for J; bases not matched to a gene: 12. In nucleotides, the CDR3 is TGTGCCAGCAGTTCCCCCGGTATGGTAGCGGGAGGAGATACGCAGTATTTT. Encoded protein: CASSSPGMVAGGDTQYF. Drawing the rest from reference TRBV28 and TRBJ2-3, the complete variable domain is DVKVTQSSRYLVKRTGEKVFLECVQDMDHENMFWYRQDPGLGLRLIYFSYDVKMKEKGDIPEGYSVSREKKERFSLILESASTNQTSMYLCASSSPGMVAGGDTQYFGPGTRLTVL.

This clonotype was recorded a few times. The chain uses TRBV6-1 and TRBJ1-1, with 10 positions matching TRBD1. Trimming took 4 bases from V and 6 from J; bases not matched to a gene: 11. Germline V CDR1 and CDR2: MNHNS, SASEGT. The CDR3 sequence is 16 residues long. The CDR3 sequence is CASSGTRQGAYPEAFF. CDR3 bases: TGTGCCAGCAGTGGAACCAGACAGGGGGCCTACCCTGAAGCTTTCTTT.

This clonotype was detected only a few times. V usage is TRBV5-1 and J usage is TRBJ1-4; unclear D gene. Trimming pared 0 bases from V and 5 bases from J, leaving 11 bases between. CDR1 SGHRS and CDR2 YFSETQ come from the germline V gene. This CDR3 comprises 15 residues. The CDR3 region is CASSLAGSSNEKLFF. The CDR3 DNA follows: TGCGCCAGCAGCTTGGCCGGATCCAGCAATGAAAAACTGTTTTTT.

This clonotype occurred a few times. This chain connects TRBV4-3 to TRBJ2-1, with D perhaps TRBD2 (6 bases). CDR3 length equals 17 residues. V was shortened by 0 bases and J by 0 bases, with 12 bases between the two germline ends. CDR1 and CDR2 (germline): LGHNA, YSLEER. CDR3 in amino acids: CASSQDVSGSSYNEQFF. DNA of the CDR3: TGCGCCAGCAGCCAAGACGTTAGCGGCAGCTCCTACAATGAGCAGTTCTTC.

The genes are TRBV7-2 and TRBJ2-5; 8 bases are shared with TRBD2. The CDR3 is made up of 14 amino acids. Germline values: CDR1 SGHTA, CDR2 FQGNSA. Germline trimming cut 9 bases from V and 3 bases from J; bases unmatched to any gene: 9. In DNA, the CDR3 is TGTGCCAGTAAAACTTTTAGCGGGGAAGAGACCCAGTACTTC. Amino acid sequence: CASKTFSGEETQYF.

This clonotype came up a few times. The rearrangement uses TRBV29-1 and TRBJ1-2; 10 positions match TRBD1. Per the germline V gene, CDR1 is SQVTM and CDR2 is ANQGSEA. This CDR3 spans 13 amino acids. V gave up 5 bases and J gave up 5 bases; unmatched junction bases: 5. CDR3 region: CSVRQGANYGYTF. As DNA, the CDR3 is TGCAGCGTTCGACAGGGGGCAAATTATGGCTACACCTTC.

At least ten counts were recorded for this clonotype. The rearrangement joins TRBV7-2 to TRBJ2-1, with TRBD2 identical over 9 bases. The CDR3 spans 16 residues. Germline V gene sequence: CDR1 SGHTA, CDR2 FQGNSA. V shed 0 bases, J shed 9 bases, and the junction held 9 bases outside the gene matches. The CDR3 loop is CASSLAGGLAGREQFF. The CDR3 DNA reads TGTGCCAGCAGCTTAGCGGGTGGGCTAGCGGGGCGTGAGCAGTTCTTC.

This clonotype was seen a few times. The chain joins TRBV27 to TRBJ2-3; TRBD1 matches 9 bases. Germline lookup yields CDR1 MNHEY and CDR2 SMNVEV (reference sequence). V lost 2 bases, J lost 9 bases, and 12 bases stayed unmatched. CDR3 length equals 16 residues. CDR3 DNA: TGTGCCAGCAGTTTAGGGGGGACAGGGTCTCCGGCGACGCAGTATTTT. Translating gives CASSLGGTGSPATQYF.

This clonotype was detected only a few times. A junction end diverges from the germline sequence, so it may reflect a read error. This rearrangement joins TRBV6-1 to TRBJ2-3; D might be TRBD2 (5 bases). Germline-derived CDR1 and CDR2 are MNHNS and SASEGT. CDR3 size: 17 residues. CDR3: CAISEGFRGSGTDTQYF. The CDR3 DNA reads TGTGCCATCAGTGAAGGGTTTCGGGGATCTGGCACAGATACGCAGTATTTT.

The table lists this clonotype with many counts. The CDR3 here is CASSLASVANTGELFF. CDR3 DNA sequence: TGTGCCAGCAGCCTCGCCTCAGTCGCGAACACCGGGGAGCTGTTTTTT. The chain employs TRBV7-8 and TRBJ2-2; D unclear. Trimming pared 5 bases from V and 0 bases from J, leaving 13 bases between. CDR1 is SGHVS, CDR2 FQNEAQ, per germline. The CDR3 has 16 residues. The full variable domain, with the rest looked up from reference TRBV7-8 and TRBJ2-2, is GAGVSQSPRYKVAKRGQDVALRCDPISGHVSLFWYQQALGQGPEFLTYFQNEAQLDKSGLPSDRFFAERPEGSVSTLKIQRTQQEDSAVYLCASSLASVANTGELFFGEGSRLTVL.

This CDR3 is CAWSTSGAYNEQFF. The CDR3 region has the DNA TGTGCCTGGAGTACTAGCGGCGCCTACAATGAGCAGTTCTTC. J is TRBJ2-1 and V is TRBV30; 8 bases line up with TRBD2. The CDR3 totals 14 residues. Trimming at V came to 2 bases and at J to 2 bases, leaving 2 bases not matched to a gene. The germline V gene has CDR1 GTSNPN and CDR2 SVGIG (reference sequence).

The chain combines TRBV27 with TRBJ2-1; no clear D gene. The V gene lost 3 bases and the J gene lost 5 bases, with 8 bases spanning the gap. The CDR3 is 13 residues long. The germline gives CDR1 MNHEY, CDR2 SMNVEV (reference sequence). The DNA for the CDR3 is TGTGCCAGCAGTTTTCTGGGCAACAATGAGCAGTTCTTC. Translated, it gives CASSFLGNNEQFF.

A single count supports this clonotype. The J gene is TRBJ2-2, the V gene TRBV10-3; 7 nucleotides agree with TRBD2. The CDR3 consists of 15 residues. The V gene's germline CDR1 is ENHRY and CDR2 SYGVKD. Germline trimming cut 7 bases from V and 6 bases from J; bases unmatched to any gene: 11. CDR3 sequence: CAIKEEGGVAGELFF. The CDR3 DNA sequence: TGTGCCATCAAGGAGGAGGGAGGGGTCGCCGGGGAGCTGTTTTTT.

This chain links TRBV5-1 with TRBJ1-1; D not certain. The V end lost 7 bases, the J end lost 0 bases, and 13 bases lay between the germline ends. Germline CDR1 and CDR2: SGHRS and YFSETQ. This CDR3 is 14 amino acids long. Here the CDR3 reads CASRQAPMNTEAFF. CDR3 nucleotides: TGCGCCAGCCGACAAGCACCCATGAACACTGAAGCTTTCTTT.

This clonotype was observed a handful of times. V usage is TRBV4-3 and J usage is TRBJ1-5; no clear D. CDR3 length: 16 residues. The germline V gene has CDR1 LGHNA and CDR2 YSLEER. V was clipped by 0 bases and J by 6 bases, with 15 bases between them. CDR3 residues: CASSQEIARYPQPQHF. The CDR3 DNA sequence: TGCGCCAGCAGCCAAGAAATCGCGAGGTACCCTCAGCCCCAGCATTTT.

This clonotype was found a few times. J is TRBJ2-2 and V is TRBV7-9; TRBD2 matches at 13 bases. The germline V gene encodes CDR1 SEHNR and CDR2 FQNEAQ (reference sequence). The CDR3 totals 17 residues. The junction had 4 bases not matched to a gene; V was cut back by 5 bases and J by 1 base. CDR3 amino acids: CASSPGLAGLNTGELFF. The CDR3 DNA reads as TGTGCCAGCAGCCCGGGACTAGCGGGATTGAACACCGGGGAGCTGTTTTTT.

This clonotype was picked up many times. This chain uses TRBV12-3 or TRBV12-4 with TRBJ1-1; D is ambiguous. The CDR3 length is 14 residues. Trimming cost V 3 bases and J 7 bases, with 15 bases left between them. The CDR3 here is CASSLTVEGSEAFF. The CDR3 DNA reads as TGTGCCAGCAGTTTGACGGTTGAAGGGAGTGAAGCTTTCTTT.

V is TRBV6-2 or TRBV6-3 and J is TRBJ2-7; D not certain. V dropped 4 bases and J dropped 7 bases, with 11 bases sitting between them. Germline CDR1 and CDR2: MNHEY and SVGEGT. CDR3 length: 12 amino acids. CDR3 region: CASSFPTGEQYF. In DNA, the CDR3 is TGTGCCAGCAGTTTCCCGACGGGTGAGCAGTACTTC.

This clonotype turned up a few times. The chain is built from TRBV29-1 and TRBJ2-6; D call uncertain. The V gene's germline CDR1 is SQVTM and CDR2 ANQGSEA. The CDR3 consists of 14 residues. The V end lost 6 bases, the J end lost 0 bases, and 9 bases lay between the germline ends. The CDR3 nucleotides read TGCAGCGTGAAACAGAGCTCTGGGGCCAACGTCCTGACTTTC. This codes for CSVKQSSGANVLTF.

There are a few counts of this clonotype. The chain employs TRBV6-1 and TRBJ2-7; D is uncertain. The CDR3 length is 13 residues. CDR1 is MNHNS and CDR2 is SASEGT in the germline V gene. Trimming left V 2 bases short and J 6 bases short, with 11 bases between. CDR3 DNA sequence: TGTGCCAGCAGTGAACTTCTGGAGACCGAGCAGTACTTC. This sequence encodes CASSELLETEQYF.

A few counts support this clonotype. The chain combines TRBV24-1 with TRBJ2-3, with a tentative D call TRBD2 (7 bases). Trimming pared 4 bases from V and 1 base from J, leaving 17 bases between. The CDR3 is made up of 17 amino acids. Germline CDR1 and CDR2: KGHDR and SFDVKD. The CDR3 sequence: CATSEPSGAGGTDTQYF. CDR3 bases: TGTGCCACCAGTGAGCCCTCAGGGGCGGGGGGCACAGATACGCAGTATTTT.